Sequencing of this TCR beta chain was carried out in a study of blood T cell repertoires in COVID-19. Looking at the study overall: COVID-19 samples from acute and convalescent phases originated in the United States, Italy and Spain. PBMCs, B-cell-depleted T cells, or T cells provided the cDNA or gDNA that made up the material.

Under the authors' procedure: Using reference gene primer amplification, nucleated cell counts were estimated. Clones were sequenced by immunoSEQ multiplex PCR, and TCRdb holds only the in-frame ones, with some missing. V and J calls and clone size are copied from that table; D and trimming were computed from the DNA. The repertoire holds about 180,000 clones, with approximately 85% as singletons. CDR1 is LNHNV and CDR2 is YYDKDF in the germline V gene (reference sequence). This CDR3 is 14 amino acids long. V was shortened by 5 bases and J by 0 bases, with 11 bases between the two germline ends. The chain employs TRBV15 and TRBJ2-7; no firm D call. The clonotype comes from a woman of 80 years or more with acute or convalescent COVID-19. The specimen sequenced was peripheral blood. CDR3 bases: TGTGCCACCAGCGACCCTAGGAGCTCCTACGAGCAGTACTTC. Translating gives CATSDPRSSYEQYF.